This T cell receptor beta chain was identified during a study of T cells in narcolepsy. Clones were read by immunoSEQ multiplex PCR, and TCRdb kept only the in-frame ones, dropping some. Here the sample spans 30,000 to 40,000 clones, 75% to 90% being singletons. CDR1 is SGHTA and CDR2 is FQGNSA in the germline V gene. V was clipped by 7 bases and J by 0 bases; unmatched bases: 9. The CDR3 length is 15 residues. The chain combines TRBV7-2 with TRBJ2-7; 7 nucleotides line up with TRBD2. This receptor was obtained from a human donor with narcolepsy. The material sequenced was CD45RA- memory CD4+ T cells from PBMCs. In nucleotides, the CDR3 is TGTGCCAGCACTAAAGAGCGGGGCCTCTCCTACGAGCAGTACTTC. It specifies CASTKERGLSYEQYF. Filled out from reference TRBV7-2 and TRBJ2-7, the complete variable domain reads GAGVSQSPSNKVTEKGKDVELRCDPISGHTALYWYRQSLGQGLEFLIYFQGNSAPDKSGLPSDRFSAERTGGSVSTLTIQRTQQEDSAVYLCASTKERGLSYEQYFGPGTRLTVT.